A selection of T cell receptor beta chains follows, all from one sample in a study of beta chain features in type 1 diabetes. TCRdb's table, derived via immunoSEQ multiplex PCR, lists solely in-frame clones and lacks some. This table holds some 900,000 clones, roughly a sixth found once. The sequencing sample was made of naive CD4+ T cells from blood. The receptors derive from a woman younger than 30 in good health. CDR3s include the opening cysteine and the closing phenylalanine or tryptophan. The order of the fields is clone size, V gene, D gene, J gene, CDR3 DNA, CDR3 protein. D genes are given only for firm matches. Clone size, where shown, is once, few, many, or a class for clones that have expanded.

>few|TRBV6-1|-|TRBJ2-1
TGTGCCATCAGTGACCAGGTTGAGCAGTTCTTC
CAISDQVEQFF
>-|TRBV27|-|TRBJ1-5
TGTGCCAGCAGTTTTAGAGCTGATAGCAATCAGCCCCAGCATTTT
CASSFRADSNQPQHF
>few|TRBV19|-|TRBJ2-1
TGTGCCAGTAGCGTAGCGTATTACAATGAGCAGTTCTTC
CASSVAYYNEQFF
>few|TRBV15|-|TRBJ1-2
TGTGCCACCAGCAGAGATCGACGGGGGTGGGGGGGCTACACCTTC
CATSRDRRGWGGYTF
>-|TRBV6-5|-|TRBJ2-2
TGTGCCAGCAGTACCCCGAGGAAGGAGTCGGAGCTGTTTTTT
CASSTPRKESELFF
>-|TRBV28|-|TRBJ2-5
TGTGCCAGCAGTTTACTAGGAGTCCAGTACTTC
CASSLLGVQYF
>-|TRBV7-8|TRBD2|TRBJ2-7
TGTGCCAGCAGCCCGGGGGGGCTAGCGGGAGTCTACGAGCAGTACTTC
CASSPGGLAGVYEQYF
>-|TRBV29-1|TRBD2|TRBJ2-1
TGCAGCGTTGTGAAAGCGGGGTCAGAAAATGAGCAGTTCTTC
CSVVKAGSENEQFF
>-|TRBV28|-|TRBJ2-7
TGTGCCAGCAGACCCCTAGCCCTCTACGAGCAGTACTTC
CASRPLALYEQYF
>-|TRBV5-5|TRBD2|TRBJ2-1
TGTGCCAGCAGCTTGGTTGGGACTAGCGGGAGTCCACGGGGTGAGCAGTTCTTC
CASSLVGTSGSPRGEQFF
>-|TRBV14|-|TRBJ2-3
TGTGCCAGCAGCCAGGCACAGATCACAGATACGCAGTATTTT
CASSQAQITDTQYF
>-|TRBV5-1|-|TRBJ2-1
TGCGCCAGCACCGACCCTTCTGGGGGGAGCTCCTACAATGAGCAGTTCTTC
CASTDPSGGSSYNEQFF
>-|TRBV6-5|-|TRBJ1-2
TGTGCCAGCAGTTACTCGCCAGCAAACTATGGCTACACCTTC
CASSYSPANYGYTF
>-|TRBV7-3|TRBD2|TRBJ2-5
TGTGCCAGCAGCTCCCGGGTAGCGGGAGGGATGTACTTC
CASSSRVAGGMYF
>-|TRBV7-8|-|TRBJ2-1
TGTGCCAGCCGCAAGCTTAGCTCCTACAATGAGCAGTTCTTC
CASRKLSSYNEQFF
>-|TRBV7-9|-|TRBJ2-7
TGTGCCAGCAGCTCGAGTACCGGGACTTACGAGCAGTACTTC
CASSSSTGTYEQYF